This TCR beta chain was identified during a study of cytotoxic CD8 clonotypes in ibrutinib-treated CLL (dated by TCRdb to the early 2020s). In terms of the full investigation: In this cohort, over 14 patients were treatment-naive and more than 9 were relapsed/refractory, while some 18 had unmutated IGHV. Partial responses were observed in about 25 patients and complete responses in 2; after a median follow-up of around 64 months, remission was maintained in 14 patients and progression was observed in around twelve. Response samples were obtained after a median of 12 months of treatment, with a range of about 6 to 36 months. An average of approximately 260,000 productive templates and 80,000 to 95,000 productive rearrangements was obtained per sample. Of the approximately 87 people in the trial, around 26 had longitudinal samples available. Cryopreserved peripheral blood mononuclear cells were obtained prior to treatment, at the time of response, and at either disease progression or sustained remission. Patients were still on ibrutinib when every remission and progressive disease sample was collected. General findings and caveats noted by the study authors: Public clonotypes were found to be uncommon and were observed to contract or remain stable during treatment; the increase in clonality was shown to reflect expansion of private clonotypes at ibrutinib response. Lymph node repertoires were not examined, and the timing of sampling was not matched between patients in sustained remission and those whose disease progressed. Baseline clonality was found to be higher than that of age-matched healthy donors and was strongly correlated with circulating CD8+ T-cell counts. Clonality rose at ibrutinib response, remained stable during sustained remission, and dropped back toward baseline at progression.

CDR1 MNHEY and CDR2 SMNVEV were looked up in the germline V gene (reference sequence). The V end loses 2 bases and the J end loses 2 bases, and a stretch of 7 bases separates them. From cysteine to phenylalanine, the CDR3 is 14 amino acids long. CDR3 DNA only is kept here, 42 bases in frame from base 1. The sample's time point label is to be understood as: progressive disease on ibrutinib. For TCR beta library preparation, approximately 1.8 micrograms of genomic DNA was extracted from cryopreserved PBMCs. Longitudinal blood samples from CLL patients on ibrutinib monotherapy underwent high-throughput TCR beta sequencing. Patients were enrolled in a phase 2 open-label single-center ibrutinib monotherapy trial. Remarks on this clone: Its antigen specificity is not known. No base quality information exists; no much larger clone differs at one position.

On a MiSeq, deep resolution sequencing aimed for a depth between 1 in 1 million and 1 in 200,000 T cells, with each clonotype covered approximately 10x on average. TCR beta libraries were generated with the immunoSEQ hsTCRB Kit. The source study handled its data this way. The data were analyzed with ImmunoSEQ Analyzer and ImmunoSEQ Data Assistant, and V, D and J gene assignments followed IMGT definitions. Clonality, which ranges from 0 to 1, was calculated as one minus the normalized Shannon entropy of productive rearrangement frequencies. Only overrepresented clonotypes making up at least 0.05% of each patient's repertoire were included in the public clonotype analysis. Repertoires from about a dozen age-matched healthy donors in immuneACCESS were used as clonality controls. TCRdb's version of the immuneACCESS table is confined to in-frame rearrangements and falls short of the full clone set. An unresolved V gene accounts for under half of the shortfall where checked; the remainder is of unknown origin. The V and J calls and clone size are taken from that table; D and trimming were inferred from the DNA. The sample table records 270,000 or so clones; approximately 76% of these occur just once. The ten largest account for about 5.8% of the sample.

This sequence uses TRBV27 and TRBJ2-1, with no confidently assigned D gene. Sequencing was performed on PBMCs, taken at disease progression, from a patient treated with ibrutinib. This clonotype was sampled from a human donor with chronic lymphocytic leukemia. CDR3 region: CASSLLDTYNEQFF. The bases read TGTGCCAGCAGTTTACTGGATACCTACAATGAGCAGTTCTTC.